This T cell receptor beta chain stems from a study of blood T cell repertoires in COVID-19. Study as a whole: COVID-19 samples, acute and convalescent, were from the United States, Italy and Spain.

Assay: immunoSEQ multiplex PCR; the TCRdb copy retains only in-frame clones and omits some. Among about 170,000 clones, 70% to 90% were seen once, and the ten largest hold 2% to 2.5%. The germline CDR1 and CDR2 sequences are SQVTM and ANQGSEA. The V gene end was trimmed by 6 bases and the J gene end by 10 bases; junction bases not matched to a gene: 14. The CDR3 runs 14 residues. The sequencing input was peripheral blood. The origin of this receptor is a man aged 50-59 years who had recovered from COVID-19. V usage is TRBV29-1 and J usage is TRBJ2-1; 8 bases are a match to TRBD2. The CDR3 sequence: CSVRGVAGWWEQFF. CDR3 nucleotide sequence: TGCAGCGTCCGCGGGGTAGCGGGATGGTGGGAGCAGTTCTTC.